This T cell receptor beta chain was identified during a study of blood T cell repertoires in COVID-19. At the level of the study: The United States, Italy and Spain were the sources of the acute and convalescent COVID-19 samples. The cDNA or gDNA used as material had been derived from T cells, B-cell-depleted T cells, or PBMCs.

J was trimmed by 7 bases and V by 2 bases; bases with no gene match: 5. The CDR3 covers 13 residues. The germline CDR1 and CDR2 sequences are GTSNPN and SVGIG (reference sequence). Sequencing was performed with immunoSEQ multiplex PCR; in TCRdb, only in-frame clones are kept and a portion is missing. The sample carries 540,000 or so clones, around nine tenths recorded once. Seattle enrolled patients during active infection and tracked them longitudinally. The gene calls are TRBV30 and TRBJ2-7; 10 bases agree with TRBD2. Sequencing used peripheral blood. This TCR was sampled from a woman between 50 and 59 years old with COVID-19, enrolled during active disease. The CDR3 region is CAWSTSGAGEQYF. CDR3 DNA sequence: TGTGCCTGGAGTACTAGCGGGGCGGGGGAGCAGTACTTC. Based on the CDR3 plus reference TRBV30 and TRBJ2-7, the full variable domain is SQTIHQWPATLVQPVGSPLSLECTVEGTSNPNLYWYRQAAGRGLQLLFYSVGIGQISSEVPQNLSASRPQDRQFILSSKKLLLSDSGFYLCAWSTSGAGEQYFGPGTRLTVT.